This T cell receptor (beta chain) is from a study of identical twins. Study-wide points: Donors were not followed over many years; analysis was cross-sectional.

TCRdb fed the 5' RACE reads into MiXCR, producing one record per CDR3 protein. The data hold around 530,000 distinct CDR3 sequences, with about 15% observed a single time. To note about this clonotype: Its matching antigen is unknown.

Per germline, CDR1 SNHLY and CDR2 FYNNEI. The CDR3 covers 13 residues. V lost 7 bases and J lost 10, with 19 bases in between. These data also featured in a second study, about yellow fever vaccine responses in identical twins. According to that study: Twins reportedly mounted vaccine T cell responses that seemed partly convergent, partly personalized.

The sequencing sample was made of CD4+ T cells sorted from blood. The TCR originated in a woman aged 18-35 years in good health. The chain joins TRBV2 to TRBJ2-5; the D gene is possibly TRBD2 (6 bases). CDR3 sequence reads: CASTPGPMGGQYF. DNA of the CDR3: TGTGCCAGCACCCCGGGGCCAATGGGGGGCCAGTACTTC.